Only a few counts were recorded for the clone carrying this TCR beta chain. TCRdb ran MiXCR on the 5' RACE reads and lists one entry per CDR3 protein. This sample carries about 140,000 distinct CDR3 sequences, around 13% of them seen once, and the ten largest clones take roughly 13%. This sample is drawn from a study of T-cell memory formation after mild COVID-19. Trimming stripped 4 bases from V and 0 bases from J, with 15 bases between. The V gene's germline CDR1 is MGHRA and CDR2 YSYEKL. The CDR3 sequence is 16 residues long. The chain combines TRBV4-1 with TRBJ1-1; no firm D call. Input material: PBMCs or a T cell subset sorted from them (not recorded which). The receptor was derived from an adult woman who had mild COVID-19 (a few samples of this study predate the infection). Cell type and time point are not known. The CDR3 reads CASSPFPQVMNTEAFF. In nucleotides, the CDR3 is TGCGCCAGCAGCCCATTCCCCCAAGTAATGAACACTGAAGCTTTCTTT.